These 20 T cell receptor beta chains were sequenced from one sample in a study of cytomegalovirus exposure and HLA in healthy donors. In the PCR, 60 Vbeta and 13 Jbeta primers were used. This table comes from immunoSEQ multiplex PCR, and its TCRdb copy is limited to in-frame clones, with some not included. This table holds 150,000 to 200,000 clones, 70% to 85% found once. The material sequenced was PBMCs. The receptors shown here come from a man aged 45-65 years in good health and CMV-seropositive.

This rearrangement joins TRBV2 to TRBJ2-7, with 11 bases fitting TRBD1. Trimming removed 6 bases from V and 5 bases from J; junction bases left unmatched: 6. The CDR3 loop spans 14 amino acids. The germline V gene encodes CDR1 SNHLY and CDR2 FYNNEI. CDR3 sequence: CASSRDRGYHEQYF. In DNA, the CDR3 is TGTGCCAGCAGCCGGGACAGGGGGTACCACGAGCAGTACTTC.

This clone appeared once. The rearrangement links TRBV30 to TRBJ2-4; 7 bases fit TRBD2. The CDR3 loop spans 12 amino acids. The V gene end was trimmed by 4 bases and the J gene end by 10 bases; junction bases not matched to a gene: 7. Germline V gene sequence: CDR1 GTSNPN, CDR2 SVGIG (reference sequence). In DNA form, the CDR3 reads TGTGCCTGGATGAGGGAGGGAGGGATTCAGTACTTC. It specifies CAWMREGGIQYF.

This clone was picked up one time. This chain joins TRBV19 and TRBJ2-1; 10 positions match TRBD2. Germline V lookup: CDR1 LNHDA, CDR2 SQIVND (reference sequence). This CDR3 has 16 residues. V lost 1 base to trimming and J lost 7 bases; unmatched junction nucleotides: 7. CDR3 DNA: TGTGCCAGTAGTATAGGAGCGGGGGGGCCTCGGAATGAGCAGTTCTTC. This translates into CASSIGAGGPRNEQFF.

The chain combines TRBV29-1 with TRBJ2-2; TRBD2 aligns across 14 bases. The CDR3 loop spans 17 amino acids. CDR1 is SQVTM and CDR2 is ANQGSEA in the germline V gene. V gave up 5 bases and J gave up 2 bases; unmatched junction bases: 7. CDR3: CSVRGLAGGANTGELFF. CDR3 in DNA: TGCAGCGTTCGTGGACTAGCGGGAGGAGCAAACACCGGGGAGCTGTTTTTT.

The chain carries TRBV5-4 and TRBJ2-1; 8 bases are shared with TRBD2. Per germline, CDR1 SGHNT and CDR2 YYREEE (reference sequence). This CDR3 has 14 residues. Losses at the gene ends were 4 bases for V and 9 bases for J; bases not matched to a gene: 9. The CDR3 protein is CASSKDILAGEQFF. CDR3 coding DNA: TGTGCCAGCAGCAAGGACATTCTAGCGGGTGAGCAGTTCTTC.

To note about this clone: Compared with germline, one end of the junction differs, possibly owing to a read error. The rearrangement joins TRBV7-6 to TRBJ1-3, with 7 nucleotides matching TRBD1. The germline gives CDR1 SGHVS, CDR2 FNYEAQ. The CDR3 runs 16 residues. The CDR3 sequence: CANSLEGAFSGNTIYF. CDR3 DNA: TGTGCCAACAGCTTAGAGGGGGCTTTCTCTGGAAACACCATATATTTT.

The chain has TRBV19 and TRBJ1-2; 7 nucleotides match TRBD1. This CDR3 is 12 amino acids long. Unmatched junction bases numbered 4, after V lost 5 bases and J lost 7 bases. CDR1 is LNHDA and CDR2 is SQIVND in the germline V gene (reference sequence). The CDR3 loop is CASSLQGGGYTF. The DNA of the CDR3 is TGTGCCAGTAGTCTCCAGGGGGGTGGCTACACCTTC.

This clone was seen only once. The J gene is TRBJ2-3, the V gene TRBV11-2, with 8 positions matching TRBD1. The CDR3 has 15 residues. Germline CDR1 reads SGHAT; CDR2 reads FQNNGV. Trimming took 5 bases from V and 2 from J; bases not matched to a gene: 6. This CDR3 reads CASSPRDRFTDTQYF. The CDR3 region has the DNA TGTGCCAGCAGCCCGAGGGACAGGTTCACAGATACGCAGTATTTT.

The chain combines TRBV4-1 with TRBJ2-3, with D possibly TRBD2 on 7 matching bases. V shed 4 bases and J shed 4 bases, with 12 bases lying between them. The CDR3 runs to 14 residues. The V gene's germline CDR1 is MGHRA and CDR2 YSYEKL. For the CDR3, the DNA is TGCGCCAGCAGCCCGGGGGGCTTTTCAGATACGCAGTATTTT. It is translated as CASSPGGFSDTQYF.

The rearrangement links TRBV19 to TRBJ1-1; D possibly corresponds to TRBD1 (5 bases). Germline V gene lookup returns CDR1 LNHDA and CDR2 SQIVND (reference sequence). The V end was cut by 3 bases, the J end by 0 bases, with 14 bases between. The CDR3 loop spans 16 amino acids. The CDR3 here is CASSITTWGVNTEAFF. CDR3 bases: TGTGCCAGTAGTATTACGACCTGGGGCGTGAACACTGAAGCTTTCTTT.

The chain is built from TRBV7-2 and TRBJ1-5; 7 bases match TRBD1. Germline loops: CDR1 SGHTA, CDR2 FQGNSA. The V and J ends lost 2 bases and 4 bases, in that order; junction bases with no gene match: 2. The CDR3 length is 14 residues. The CDR3 spells CASSLSGGNQPQHF. As DNA, the CDR3 is TGTGCCAGCAGCTTATCAGGGGGGAATCAGCCCCAGCATTTT.

This CDR3 reads CASSRQGAGGNTIYF. The CDR3 nucleotides are TGTGCCAGCAGTCGACAGGGGGCAGGTGGAAACACCATATATTTT. The V gene is TRBV2, the J gene TRBJ1-3; TRBD1 agrees at 10 bases. Germline-derived CDR1 and CDR2 are SNHLY and FYNNEI. V shed 5 bases and J 3 bases; nucleotides not matched to a gene: 4. This CDR3 comprises 15 residues. The complete variable domain, with remaining parts taken from reference TRBV2 and TRBJ1-3, reads EPEVTQTPSHQVTQMGQEVILRCVPISNHLYFYWYRQILGQKVEFLVSFYNNEISEKSEIFDDQFSVERPDGSNFTLKIRSTKLEDSAMYFCASSRQGAGGNTIYFGEGSWLTVV.

This clone showed up just once. The same CDR3 arises from other DNA sequences in this sample as well. The chain couples TRBV18 to TRBJ1-2; 9 bases map to TRBD1. The CDR3 has 14 residues. Germline lookup yields CDR1 KGHSH and CDR2 LQKENI. After removal of 2 bases from V and 2 bases from J, the junction contained 0 bases not matched to a gene. The DNA for the CDR3 is TGTGCCAGCTCACCAGGGACAGGGAACTATGGCTACACCTTC. Encoded protein: CASSPGTGNYGYTF. Based on the CDR3 plus reference TRBV18 and TRBJ1-2, the full variable domain is NAGVMQNPRHLVRRRGQEARLRCSPMKGHSHVYWYRQLPEEGLKFMVYLQKENIIDESGMPKERFSAEFPKEGPSILRIQQVVRGDSAAYFCASSPGTGNYGYTFGSGTRLTVV.

This clone was seen just once. At the DNA level, this CDR3 is encoded by other sequences in the same sample as well. The chain uses TRBV19 and TRBJ1-1, with D possibly TRBD1 on 5 matching bases. V was pared by 3 bases and J by 2 bases, with 10 bases between. The CDR3 totals 14 residues. Germline V gene lookup returns CDR1 LNHDA and CDR2 SQIVND (reference sequence). This chain's CDR3 is CASSIGQGNTEAFF. DNA for the CDR3: TGTGCCAGTAGTATCGGCCAGGGTAACACTGAAGCTTTCTTT.

The DNA for the CDR3 is TGTGCCAGCAGCTTAAAATCCTCGGGAGAGACCCAGTACTTC. Amino acids: CASSLKSSGETQYF. This rearrangement joins TRBV7-3 to TRBJ2-5; no definite D call. The ends were cut back, 1 base at V and 4 bases at J, with 10 bases in the middle. CDR3 length: 14 residues. Germline V lookup: CDR1 SGHTA, CDR2 FQGTGA.

CDR3 sequence (DNA): TGTGCTAGTGGTTTGCAGGGGACAGCTTTTACGAACACTGAAGCTTTCTTT. This translates into CASGLQGTAFTNTEAFF. This rearrangement joins TRBV12-5 to TRBJ1-1; 7 nucleotides line up with TRBD1. The germline V gene encodes CDR1 LGHNT and CDR2 FRNRAP. V gave up 2 bases and J gave up 1 base; unmatched junction bases: 10. The CDR3 sequence is 17 residues long.

This sequence joins TRBV7-2 and TRBJ1-2, with D perhaps TRBD1 (6 bases). Germline lookup yields CDR1 SGHTA and CDR2 FQGNSA. The CDR3 is made up of 17 amino acids. Trimming pared 4 bases from V and 5 bases from J, leaving 23 bases between. The CDR3 DNA sequence: TGTGCCAGCAGCTCCGGTTATGGGCAGGGGATCAAGTATGGCTACACCTTC. Its protein is CASSSGYGQGIKYGYTF. Full variable domain (outside the CDR3, taken from reference TRBV7-2 and TRBJ1-2): GAGVSQSPSNKVTEKGKDVELRCDPISGHTALYWYRQSLGQGLEFLIYFQGNSAPDKSGLPSDRFSAERTGGSVSTLTIQRTQQEDSAVYLCASSSGYGQGIKYGYTFGSGTRLTVV.

The chain joins TRBV5-1 to TRBJ1-2; 9 bases are a match to TRBD1. In germline, CDR1 is SGHRS, CDR2 YFSETQ. V shed 3 bases and J 6 bases; nucleotides not matched to a gene: 12. The CDR3 contains 16 residues. The CDR3 DNA reads TGCGCCAGCAGCTCGGTCACAGGGGGCGCCTCGAATGGCTACACCTTC. It encodes CASSSVTGGASNGYTF. Combining the CDR3 with reference TRBV5-1 and TRBJ1-2 gives the whole variable domain KAGVTQTPRYLIKTRGQQVTLSCSPISGHRSVSWYQQTPGQGLQFLFEYFSETQRNKGNFPGRFSGRQFSNSRSEMNVSTLELGDSALYLCASSSVTGGASNGYTFGSGTRLTVV.

V and J are TRBV11-2 and TRBJ2-3, with TRBD2 matching over 7 bases. The germline V gene has CDR1 SGHAT and CDR2 FQNNGV. V shed 6 bases, J shed 5 bases, and the junction held 8 bases outside the gene matches. The CDR3 extends over 14 amino acids. CDR3 in DNA: TGTGCCAGCAGTTTCCCTCTAGCGGTAGATACGCAGTATTTT. Its protein is CASSFPLAVDTQYF.

The chain joins TRBV5-1 to TRBJ2-3, with D unresolved. In germline, CDR1 is SGHRS, CDR2 YFSETQ. The CDR3 has 15 amino acids. V was shortened by 4 bases and J by 2 bases, with 14 bases between the two germline ends. The CDR3 DNA reads TGCGCCAGCAGCCCGGAAGGCAGGTTCACAGATACGCAGTATTTT. Translation gives CASSPEGRFTDTQYF.